Many counts were recorded for the clone carrying this T cell receptor (beta chain). This record belongs to a study of T-cell reconstitution after alpha-beta-depleted transplantation in children. Trimming shortened V by 0 bases and J by 10 bases, and 13 bases separated the two germline ends. The germline gives CDR1 SGHDT, CDR2 YYEEEE. The CDR3 sequence is 14 residues long. Using unique molecular identifiers, the investigators prepared the TCRbeta library. Using its own MiXCR run on the PCR reads, TCRdb lists one record per CDR3 protein. Here the sample spans over 400,000 distinct CDR3 sequences, around 12% being singletons.

Material: PBMCs from the stem cell graft donor, obtained from the stem cell graft. The V and J genes are TRBV5-6 and TRBJ1-4; D may be TRBD1 (6 bases). The receptor was derived from a human donor who donated a stem cell graft to a child with combined immunodeficiency. DNA of the CDR3: TGTGCCAGCAGCTTGGCCAGGGGCAGAGGAAAACTGTTTTTT. Protein product: CASSLARGRGKLFF.